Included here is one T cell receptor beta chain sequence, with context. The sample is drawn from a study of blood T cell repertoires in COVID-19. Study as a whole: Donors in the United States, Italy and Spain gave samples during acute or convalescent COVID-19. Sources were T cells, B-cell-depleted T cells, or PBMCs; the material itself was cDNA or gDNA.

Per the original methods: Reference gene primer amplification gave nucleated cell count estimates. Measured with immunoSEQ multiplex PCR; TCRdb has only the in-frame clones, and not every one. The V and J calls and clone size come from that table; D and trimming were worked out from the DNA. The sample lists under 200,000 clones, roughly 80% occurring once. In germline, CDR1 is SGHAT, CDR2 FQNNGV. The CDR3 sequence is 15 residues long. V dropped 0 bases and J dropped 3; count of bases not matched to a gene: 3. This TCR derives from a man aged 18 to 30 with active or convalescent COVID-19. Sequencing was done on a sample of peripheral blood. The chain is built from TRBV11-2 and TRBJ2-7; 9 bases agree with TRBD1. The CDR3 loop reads CASSLEGTGYYEQYF. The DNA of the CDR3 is TGTGCCAGCAGCTTAGAGGGGACAGGGTACTACGAGCAGTACTTC.